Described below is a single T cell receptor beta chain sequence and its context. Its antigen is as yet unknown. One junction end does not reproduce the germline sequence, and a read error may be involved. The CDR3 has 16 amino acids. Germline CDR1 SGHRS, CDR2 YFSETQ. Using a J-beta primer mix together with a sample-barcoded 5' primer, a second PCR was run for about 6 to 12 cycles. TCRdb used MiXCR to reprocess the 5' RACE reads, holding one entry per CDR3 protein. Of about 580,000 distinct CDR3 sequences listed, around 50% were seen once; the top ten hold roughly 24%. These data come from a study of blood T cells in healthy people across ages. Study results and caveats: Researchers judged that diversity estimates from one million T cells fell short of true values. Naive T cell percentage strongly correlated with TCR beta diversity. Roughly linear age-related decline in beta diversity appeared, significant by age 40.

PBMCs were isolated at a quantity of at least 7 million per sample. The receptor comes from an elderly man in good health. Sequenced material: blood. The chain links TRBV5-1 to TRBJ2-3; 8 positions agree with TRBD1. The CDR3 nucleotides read TGCGCCAGCGGCTTGGGGCAGGGGGCCTTCACAGATACGCAGTATTTT. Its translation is CASGLGQGAFTDTQYF.